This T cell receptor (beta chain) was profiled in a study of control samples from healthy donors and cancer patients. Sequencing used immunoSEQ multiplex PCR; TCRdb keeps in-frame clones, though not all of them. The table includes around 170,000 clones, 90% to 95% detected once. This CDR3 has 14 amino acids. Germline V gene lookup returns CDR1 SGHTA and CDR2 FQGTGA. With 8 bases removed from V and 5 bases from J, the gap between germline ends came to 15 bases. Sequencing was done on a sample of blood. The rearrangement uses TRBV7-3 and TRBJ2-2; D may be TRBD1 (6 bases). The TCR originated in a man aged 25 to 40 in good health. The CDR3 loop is CASRLTGQTGELFF. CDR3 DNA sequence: TGTGCCAGCCGCCTAACCGGACAGACCGGGGAGCTGTTTTTT.